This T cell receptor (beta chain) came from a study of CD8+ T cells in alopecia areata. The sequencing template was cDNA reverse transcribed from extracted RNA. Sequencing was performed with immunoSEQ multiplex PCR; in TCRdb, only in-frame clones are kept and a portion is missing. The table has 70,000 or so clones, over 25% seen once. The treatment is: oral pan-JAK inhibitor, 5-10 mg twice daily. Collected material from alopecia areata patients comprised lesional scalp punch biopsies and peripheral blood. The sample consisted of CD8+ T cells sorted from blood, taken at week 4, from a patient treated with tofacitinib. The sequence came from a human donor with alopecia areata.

CDR3 sequence (DNA): TGTGCCTGGAGTGTAGGGGCAGAGGATGAGCAGTTCTTC. Residues: CAWSVGAEDEQFF. This chain connects TRBV30 to TRBJ2-1; D is perhaps TRBD1 (5 bases). The CDR3 is 13 residues long. Trimming removed 0 bases from V and 8 bases from J, with 11 bases in between. The germline gives CDR1 GTSNPN, CDR2 SVGIG (reference sequence).